This T cell receptor (beta chain) was identified in a study of T cells in Graves' hyperthyroidism and ophthalmopathy. This clonotype appeared many times. Using RNA transcripts as the source, TCR beta CDR3 regions were amplified. With the HTBI primer set, the TCR CDR3 went through a first round of RT-PCR. One entry per CDR3 protein, called by TCRdb with MiXCR from the multiplex PCR reads. This table holds 250,000 or so distinct CDR3 sequences, roughly 15% found once. Clinical symptoms, serum thyroxine and TRAb, thyroid ultrasound and orbital computed tomography together formed the diagnostic basis. Germline lookup yields CDR1 MDHEN and CDR2 SYDVKM. V lost 5 bases and J lost 2, with 9 bases in between. The CDR3 extends over 13 amino acids.

The sample taken for sequencing was blood. The chain joins TRBV28 to TRBJ1-1, with D maybe TRBD1 (5 bases). The TCR was taken from a woman between 35 and 50 years old with Graves' hyperthyroidism that later progressed to Graves' ophthalmopathy. The CDR3 DNA follows: TGTGCCAGCAGTGTAGGACAAAACACTGAAGCTTTCTTT. Protein: CASSVGQNTEAFF.